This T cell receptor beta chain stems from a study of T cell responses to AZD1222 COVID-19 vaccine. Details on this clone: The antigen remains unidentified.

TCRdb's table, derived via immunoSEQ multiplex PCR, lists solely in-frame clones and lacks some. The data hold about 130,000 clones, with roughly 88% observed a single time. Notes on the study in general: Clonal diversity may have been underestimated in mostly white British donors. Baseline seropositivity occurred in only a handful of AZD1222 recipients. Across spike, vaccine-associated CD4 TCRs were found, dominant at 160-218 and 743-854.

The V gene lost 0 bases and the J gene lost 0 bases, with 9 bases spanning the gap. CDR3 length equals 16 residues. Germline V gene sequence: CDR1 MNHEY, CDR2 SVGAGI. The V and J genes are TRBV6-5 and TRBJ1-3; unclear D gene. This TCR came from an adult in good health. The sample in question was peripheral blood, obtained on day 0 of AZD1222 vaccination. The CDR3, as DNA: TGTGCCAGCAGTTACTCGTGGACCCTCTCTGGAAACACCATATATTTT. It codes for CASSYSWTLSGNTIYF.